This T cell receptor (beta chain) was identified during a study of blood T cell repertoires in COVID-19. Per the authors' pipeline: Counts of nucleated cells, estimated from reference gene primer amplification, were obtained. Assay used: immunoSEQ multiplex PCR; TCRdb lists only in-frame clones, some missing. V, J and clone size are those of that table, while D and trimming were read from the DNA. Found here are 30,000 to 35,000 clones, about 85% of them singletons; the top ten hold about 14%. This CDR3 region has 15 residues. The ends were cut back, 1 base at V and 4 bases at J, with 11 bases in the middle. Looked up from germline, CDR1 is SGHKS and CDR2 is YYEKEE (reference sequence).

Source material: peripheral blood. This TCR derives from a human donor with acute or convalescent COVID-19. The donor label of this sample is uncertain. This chain uses TRBV5-5 with TRBJ1-4; a weak D match, TRBD1 (6 bases). This chain's CDR3 is CASSLTGTINEKLFF. The CDR3 coding sequence is TGTGCCAGCAGCTTGACAGGGACTATTAATGAAAAACTGTTTTTT.